The sequence of this T cell receptor beta chain was determined in a study of blood T cell repertoires in COVID-19. Study information: COVID-19 samples, acute and convalescent, were from the United States, Italy and Spain. T cells, B-cell-depleted T cells, or PBMCs provided the cDNA or gDNA that served as material.

V shed 5 bases and J shed 0 bases, with 13 bases lying between them. CDR3 length equals 16 residues. The germline CDR1 and CDR2 sequences are SGHAT and FQDESV (reference sequence). Source study methods: Estimated nucleated cell counts came from reference gene primer amplification. Assay: immunoSEQ multiplex PCR; the TCRdb copy retains only in-frame clones and omits some. V and J calls and clone size are copied from that table; D and trimming were computed from the DNA. The sample lists fewer than 250,000 clones; around 82% were seen once. The sequencing input was peripheral blood. This rearrangement joins TRBV11-1 to TRBJ2-2, with D perhaps TRBD2 (5 bases). This clonotype originated in a woman in her sixties or seventies with acute or convalescent COVID-19. CDR3 sequence reads: CASSRNRDANTGELFF. The CDR3 bases are TGTGCCAGCAGCCGTAACCGGGATGCGAACACCGGGGAGCTGTTTTTT.